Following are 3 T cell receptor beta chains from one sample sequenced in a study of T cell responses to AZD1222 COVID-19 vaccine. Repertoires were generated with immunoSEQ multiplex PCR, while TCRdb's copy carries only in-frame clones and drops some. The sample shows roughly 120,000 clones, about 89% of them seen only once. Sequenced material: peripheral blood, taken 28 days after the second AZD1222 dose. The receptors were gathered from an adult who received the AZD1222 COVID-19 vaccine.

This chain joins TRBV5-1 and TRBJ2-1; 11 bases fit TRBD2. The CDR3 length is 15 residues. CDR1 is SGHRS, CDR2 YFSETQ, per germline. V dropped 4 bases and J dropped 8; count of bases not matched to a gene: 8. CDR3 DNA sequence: TGCGCCAGCAGCCCCACTAGCGGGGGTCACTATGAGCAGTTCTTC. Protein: CASSPTSGGHYEQFF.

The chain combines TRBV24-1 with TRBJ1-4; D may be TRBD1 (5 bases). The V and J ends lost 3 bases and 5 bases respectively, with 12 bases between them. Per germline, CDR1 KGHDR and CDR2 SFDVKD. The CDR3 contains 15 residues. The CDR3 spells CATSDGAGDNEKLFF. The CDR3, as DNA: TGTGCCACCAGTGATGGGGCAGGAGACAATGAAAAACTGTTTTTT.

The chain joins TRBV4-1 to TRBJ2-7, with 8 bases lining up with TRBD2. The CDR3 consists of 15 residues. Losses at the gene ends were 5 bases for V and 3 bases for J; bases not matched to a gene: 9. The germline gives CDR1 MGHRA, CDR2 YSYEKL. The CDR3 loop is CASSYSGTAVYEQYF. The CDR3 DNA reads TGCGCCAGCAGCTATAGCGGGACTGCCGTCTACGAGCAGTACTTC.